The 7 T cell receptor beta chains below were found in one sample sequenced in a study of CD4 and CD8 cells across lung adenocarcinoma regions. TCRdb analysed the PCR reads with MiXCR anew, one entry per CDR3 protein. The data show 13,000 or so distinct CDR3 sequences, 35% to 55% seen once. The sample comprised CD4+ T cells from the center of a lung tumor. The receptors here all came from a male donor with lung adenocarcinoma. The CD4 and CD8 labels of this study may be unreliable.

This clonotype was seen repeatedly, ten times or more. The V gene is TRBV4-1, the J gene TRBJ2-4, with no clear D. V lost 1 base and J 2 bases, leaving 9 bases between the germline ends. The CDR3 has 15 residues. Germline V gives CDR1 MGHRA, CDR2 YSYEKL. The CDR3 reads CASSQGLGSKNIQYF. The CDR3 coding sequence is TGCGCCAGCAGCCAAGGCCTCGGGTCCAAAAACATTCAGTACTTC.

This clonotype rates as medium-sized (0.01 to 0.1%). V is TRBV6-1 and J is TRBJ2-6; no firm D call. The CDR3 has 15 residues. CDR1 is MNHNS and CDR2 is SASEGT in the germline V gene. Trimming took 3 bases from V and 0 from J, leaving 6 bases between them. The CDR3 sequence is CASSDHSSGANVLTF. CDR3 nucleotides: TGTGCCAGCAGTGACCACAGCTCTGGGGCCAACGTCCTGACTTTC.

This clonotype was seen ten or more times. For the CDR3, the DNA is TGTGCCAGCAGCCAAGGTCTAGCGGGATTCTACAATGAGCAGTTCTTC. Translation: CASSQGLAGFYNEQFF. This rearrangement joins TRBV14 to TRBJ2-1; 9 positions agree with TRBD2. The CDR3 covers 16 residues. V was pared by 1 base and J by 3 bases, with 4 bases of the junction left unmatched. Germline V gene lookup returns CDR1 SGHDN and CDR2 FVKESK.

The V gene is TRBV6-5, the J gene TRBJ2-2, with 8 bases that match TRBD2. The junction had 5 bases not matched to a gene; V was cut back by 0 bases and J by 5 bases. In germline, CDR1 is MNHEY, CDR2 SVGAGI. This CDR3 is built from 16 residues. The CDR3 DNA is TGTGCCAGCAGTTACTCGGCCGCGGGAGGAACCGGGGAGCTGTTTTTT. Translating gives CASSYSAAGGTGELFF.

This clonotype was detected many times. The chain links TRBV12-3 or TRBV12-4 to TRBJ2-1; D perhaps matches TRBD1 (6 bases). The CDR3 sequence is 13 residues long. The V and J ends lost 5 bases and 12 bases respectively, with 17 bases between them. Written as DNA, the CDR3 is TGTGCCAGCAGTCCCGTGGGGGCCGCGGGGCAGTTCTTC. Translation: CASSPVGAAGQFF.

The CDR3 protein is CASSVVGGSGEQYF. CDR3 in DNA: TGTGCCAGCAGCGTAGTTGGGGGATCCGGCGAGCAGTACTTC. V gene TRBV9 combines with J gene TRBJ2-5; the D gene could be TRBD1 or TRBD2 (5 bases each). The better agreement between TRBJ2-7 and the DNA end casts doubt on the J call. The CDR3 sequence is 14 residues long. CDR1 is SGDLS and CDR2 is YYNGEE in the germline V gene.

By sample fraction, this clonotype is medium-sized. The CDR3 coding sequence is TGTGCCAGCAGATTGAGTTACGAGCAGTACTTC. It encodes CASRLSYEQYF. The rearrangement links TRBV6-1 to TRBJ2-1; D remains ambiguous. The J call may be faulty, since TRBJ2-7 better matches the DNA end. CDR1 is MNHNS and CDR2 is SASEGT in the germline V gene. The CDR3 is 11 amino acids.